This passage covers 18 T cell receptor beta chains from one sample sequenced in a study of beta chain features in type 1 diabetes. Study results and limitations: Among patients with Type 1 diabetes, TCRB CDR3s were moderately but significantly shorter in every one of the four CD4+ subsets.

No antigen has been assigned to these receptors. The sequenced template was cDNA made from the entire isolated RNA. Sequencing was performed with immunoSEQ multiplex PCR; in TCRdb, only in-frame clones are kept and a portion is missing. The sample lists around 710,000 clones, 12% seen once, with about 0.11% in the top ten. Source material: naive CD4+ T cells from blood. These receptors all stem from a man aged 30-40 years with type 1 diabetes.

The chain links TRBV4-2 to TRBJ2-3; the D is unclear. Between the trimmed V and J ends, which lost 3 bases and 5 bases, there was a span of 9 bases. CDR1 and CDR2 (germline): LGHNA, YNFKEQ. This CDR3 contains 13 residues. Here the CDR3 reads CASSQLAEDTQYF. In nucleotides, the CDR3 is TGTGCCAGCAGCCAGTTGGCTGAAGATACGCAGTATTTT.

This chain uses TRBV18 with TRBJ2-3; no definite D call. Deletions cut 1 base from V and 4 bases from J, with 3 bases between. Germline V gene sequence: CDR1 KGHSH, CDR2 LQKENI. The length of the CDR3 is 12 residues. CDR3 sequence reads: CASSPQADTQYF. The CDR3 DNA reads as TGTGCCAGCTCACCACAGGCAGATACGCAGTATTTT.

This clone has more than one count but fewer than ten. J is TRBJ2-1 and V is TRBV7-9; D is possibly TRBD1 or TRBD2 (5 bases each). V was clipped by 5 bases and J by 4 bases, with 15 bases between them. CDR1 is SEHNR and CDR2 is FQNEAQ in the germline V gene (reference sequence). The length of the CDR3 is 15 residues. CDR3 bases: TGTGCCAGCAGCCCCCCAGGGCGGGTTTACAATGAGCAGTTCTTC. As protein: CASSPPGRVYNEQFF.

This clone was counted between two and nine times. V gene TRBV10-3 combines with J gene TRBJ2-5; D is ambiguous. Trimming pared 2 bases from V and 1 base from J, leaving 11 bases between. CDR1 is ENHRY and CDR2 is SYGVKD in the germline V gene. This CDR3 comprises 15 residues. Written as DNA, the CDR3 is TGTGCCATCAGTGAGGCAGGACGGACCCAAGAGACCCAGTACTTC. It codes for CAISEAGRTQETQYF.

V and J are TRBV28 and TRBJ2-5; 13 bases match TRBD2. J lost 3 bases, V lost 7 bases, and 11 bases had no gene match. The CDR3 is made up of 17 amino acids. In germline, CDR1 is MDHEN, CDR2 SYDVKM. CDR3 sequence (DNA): TGTGCCAGCATGATCGGACTAGCGGGGGTGCTCAAAGAGACCCAGTACTTC. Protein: CASMIGLAGVLKETQYF.

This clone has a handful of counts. The chain's CDR3 is CSVGPNSPLHF. The CDR3, as DNA: TGCAGCGTTGGCCCTAATTCACCCCTCCACTTT. The chain is built from TRBV29-1 and TRBJ1-6; D call uncertain. The V gene's germline CDR1 is SQVTM and CDR2 ANQGSEA. Trimming removed 4 bases from V and 6 bases from J, with 4 bases in between. This CDR3 comprises 11 residues.

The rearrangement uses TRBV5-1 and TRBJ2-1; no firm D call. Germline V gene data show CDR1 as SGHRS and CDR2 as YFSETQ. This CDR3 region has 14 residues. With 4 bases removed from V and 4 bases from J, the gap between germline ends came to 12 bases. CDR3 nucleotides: TGCGCCAGCAGCACCCAAAGTAGGTACAATGAGCAGTTCTTC. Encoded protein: CASSTQSRYNEQFF.

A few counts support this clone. The CDR3 loop reads CASSQRLQTFMRGREETGELFF. For the CDR3, the DNA is TGCGCCAGCAGCCAGCGCCTTCAAACGTTCATGCGGGGCAGGGAGGAAACCGGGGAGCTGTTTTTT. The rearrangement links TRBV4-3 to TRBJ2-2; possible D gene TRBD2, 6 bases. V was shortened by 3 bases and J by 5 bases, with 34 bases between the two germline ends. CDR1 and CDR2 (germline): LGHNA, YSLEER. This CDR3 comprises 22 residues.

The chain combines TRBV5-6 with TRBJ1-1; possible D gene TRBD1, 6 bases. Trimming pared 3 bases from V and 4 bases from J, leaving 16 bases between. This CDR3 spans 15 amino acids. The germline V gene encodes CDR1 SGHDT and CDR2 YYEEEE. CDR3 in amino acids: CASSSRTGMGTEAFF. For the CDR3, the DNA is TGTGCCAGCAGCTCACGTACAGGGATGGGCACTGAAGCTTTCTTT.

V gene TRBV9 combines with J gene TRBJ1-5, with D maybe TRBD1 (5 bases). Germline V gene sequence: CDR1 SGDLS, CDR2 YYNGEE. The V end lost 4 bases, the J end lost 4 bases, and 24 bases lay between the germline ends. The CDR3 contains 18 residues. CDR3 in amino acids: CASSPQGSGVHRNQPQHF. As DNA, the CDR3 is TGTGCCAGCAGCCCCCAAGGGTCGGGCGTACACAGGAATCAGCCCCAGCATTTT.

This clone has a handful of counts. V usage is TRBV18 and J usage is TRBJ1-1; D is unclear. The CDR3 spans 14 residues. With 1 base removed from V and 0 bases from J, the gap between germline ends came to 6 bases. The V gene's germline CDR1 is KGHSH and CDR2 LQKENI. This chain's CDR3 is CASSPRLLNTEAFF. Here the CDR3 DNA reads TGTGCCAGCTCACCACGTCTACTGAACACTGAAGCTTTCTTT.

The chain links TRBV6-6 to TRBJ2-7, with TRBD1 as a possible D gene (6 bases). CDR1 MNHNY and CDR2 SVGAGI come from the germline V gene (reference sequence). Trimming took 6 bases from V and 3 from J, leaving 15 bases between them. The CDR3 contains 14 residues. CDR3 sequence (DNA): TGTGCCAGCAGACCACGGACAGAAAACTACGAGCAGTACTTC. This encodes CASRPRTENYEQYF.

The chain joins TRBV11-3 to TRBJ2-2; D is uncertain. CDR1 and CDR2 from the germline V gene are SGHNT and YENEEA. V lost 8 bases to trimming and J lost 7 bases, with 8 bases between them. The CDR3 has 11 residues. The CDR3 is CASAKGGELFF. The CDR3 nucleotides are TGTGCCAGCGCTAAGGGCGGGGAGCTGTTTTTT.

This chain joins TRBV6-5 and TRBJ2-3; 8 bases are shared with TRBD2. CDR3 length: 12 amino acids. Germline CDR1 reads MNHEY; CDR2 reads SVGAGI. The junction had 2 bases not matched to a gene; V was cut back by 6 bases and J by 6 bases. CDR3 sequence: CASSGGGDTQYF. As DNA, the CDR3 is TGTGCCAGCAGCGGGGGGGGCGATACGCAGTATTTT.

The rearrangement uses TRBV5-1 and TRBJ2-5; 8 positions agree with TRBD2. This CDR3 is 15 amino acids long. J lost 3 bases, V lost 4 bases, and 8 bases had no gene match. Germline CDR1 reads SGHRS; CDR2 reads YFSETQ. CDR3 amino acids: CASSPTTGGEETQYF. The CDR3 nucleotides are TGCGCCAGCAGCCCCACGACGGGGGGGGAAGAGACCCAGTACTTC.

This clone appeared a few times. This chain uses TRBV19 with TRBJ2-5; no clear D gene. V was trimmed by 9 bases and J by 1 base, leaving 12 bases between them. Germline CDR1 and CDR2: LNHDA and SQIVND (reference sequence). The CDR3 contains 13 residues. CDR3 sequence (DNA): TGTGCCAGCGCTCAGGCGCCCCAAGAGACCCAGTACTTC. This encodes CASAQAPQETQYF.

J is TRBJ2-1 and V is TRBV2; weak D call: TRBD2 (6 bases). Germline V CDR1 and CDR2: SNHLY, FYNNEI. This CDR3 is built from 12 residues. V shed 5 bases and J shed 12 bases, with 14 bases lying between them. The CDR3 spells CASSPGTLAQFF. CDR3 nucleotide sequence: TGTGCCAGCAGTCCCGGGACTCTTGCGCAGTTCTTC. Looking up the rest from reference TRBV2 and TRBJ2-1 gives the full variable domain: EPEVTQTPSHQVTQMGQEVILRCVPISNHLYFYWYRQILGQKVEFLVSFYNNEISEKSEIFDDQFSVERPDGSNFTLKIRSTKLEDSAMYFCASSPGTLAQFFGPGTRLTVL.

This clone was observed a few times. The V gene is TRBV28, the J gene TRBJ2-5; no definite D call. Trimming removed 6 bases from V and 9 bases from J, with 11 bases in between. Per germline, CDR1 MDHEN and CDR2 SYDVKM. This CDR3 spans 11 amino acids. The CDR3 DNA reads TGTGCCAGCAGCCCGGGTGGACCCCAGTACTTC. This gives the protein CASSPGGPQYF.